These T cell receptor beta chains were read from a single sample in a study of shared clonotypes between healthy human individuals. TCRdb's table, derived via immunoSEQ multiplex PCR, lists solely in-frame clones and lacks some. The repertoire consists of about 2.3 million clones, with approximately 93% occurring once and the leading ten covering roughly 0.36%. The sample was naive CD4+ T cells from PBMCs. The receptors stem from a man between 18 and 29 years old in good health. Some clones in this sample may be carry-over from other donors' samples. CDR3s include the opening cysteine and the closing phenylalanine or tryptophan. A D gene is named only where the DNA matches it firmly. Expanded clones are given a class, and other clones once, few, many or no size at all.

>-|-|TRBJ1-1|TRBV5-1
TGCGCCAGCAGCTTATTGGGTGGGGGTGACACTGAAGCTTTCTTT
CASSLLGGGDTEAFF
>TRBD1|once|TRBJ1-2|TRBV15
TGTGCCACCAGCAGAGATGAGAAGGGGGCGACTGGCTACACCTTC
CATSRDEKGATGYTF
>-|-|TRBJ2-3|TRBV9
TGTGCCAGCACCGCCGTCGGGAATCCCACAGATACGCAGTATTTT
CASTAVGNPTDTQYF
>-|-|TRBJ2-4|TRBV11-2
TGTGCCAGCAGCTTAGGGGAGCTCAGGGGCCAGTACTTC
CASSLGELRGQYF
>TRBD1|-|TRBJ1-2|TRBV27
TGTGCCAGCAGTCCACGGACAGGGTTTGGCTACACCTTC
CASSPRTGFGYTF
>-|-|TRBJ2-2|TRBV30
TGTGCCTGGATGCCCGCAGGCCCCGGGGAGCTGTTTTTT
CAWMPAGPGELFF
>-|-|TRBJ1-1|TRBV5-1
TGCGCCAGCAGCTTCTCGTCGAACACTGAAGCTTTCTTT
CASSFSSNTEAFF
>TRBD2|-|TRBJ2-7|TRBV28
TGTGCCAGCAGCTCGGGCGGGAGCCGCGAGCAGTACTTC
CASSSGGSREQYF
>TRBD1|-|TRBJ1-1|TRBV15
TGTGCCACCAGCAGAGAGGTGGGATACAGGGGGCGGGTGGGCACTGAAGCTTTCTTT
CATSREVGYRGRVGTEAFF
>-|-|TRBJ2-1|TRBV28
TGTGCCAGCAGTTTTCGTGAGAGGCAGTTCTTC
CASSFRERQFF
>TRBD1|-|TRBJ1-5|TRBV28
TGTGCCAGCAGCGAATACAGGGGACCTTGGCCCCAGCATTTT
CASSEYRGPWPQHF
>-|once|TRBJ1-5|TRBV6-5
TGTGCCAGCAGTACCAGTCTCAATCAGCCCCAGCATTTT
CASSTSLNQPQHF
>-|-|TRBJ1-2|TRBV5-1
TGCGCCAGCAGCTTAGGGGAAGGGTTCTATGGCTACACCTTC
CASSLGEGFYGYTF
>-|-|TRBJ1-1|TRBV5-1
TGCGCCAGCAGCTTGTTGGCTGGAGTGAACACTGAAGCTTTCTTT
CASSLLAGVNTEAFF
>-|-|TRBJ2-7|TRBV29-1
TGCAGCGTTAAAACGAATCCATCCTACGAGCAGTACTTC
CSVKTNPSYEQYF
>-|once|TRBJ1-3|TRBV19
TGTGCCAGTAGTATAGACCCCGGCCCATCTACTGGAAACACCATATATTTT
CASSIDPGPSTGNTIYF
>-|-|TRBJ1-4|TRBV28
TGTGCCAGCAGTTTCCCCGCAACTAATGAAAAACTGTTTTTT
CASSFPATNEKLFF
>-|-|TRBJ2-7|TRBV27
TGTGCCAGCAGTTTCTACGCTAGGGCCCACGAGCAGTACTTC
CASSFYARAHEQYF
>TRBD1|-|TRBJ2-7|TRBV11-2
TGTGCCAGCAGCTTCATATACGGGACAGGTGAATTTAGCTACGAGCAGTACTTC
CASSFIYGTGEFSYEQYF
>-|-|TRBJ1-5|TRBV28
TGTGCCAGCAGTTCCCTCAACGGTCTCAGGGAAGAGGGCAATCAGCCCCAGCATTTT
CASSSLNGLREEGNQPQHF
>TRBD1|-|TRBJ1-5|TRBV7-2
TGTGCCAGCAGCTCCCAGGGGGCGAGTCAGCCCCAGCATTTT
CASSSQGASQPQHF
>TRBD2|-|TRBJ2-1|TRBV28
TGTGCCAGCAGTTTATTGACTAGCGGGGGCGATGAGCAGTTCTTC
CASSLLTSGGDEQFF
>-|-|TRBJ2-7|TRBV9
TGTGCCAGCAGCGTTCGAGGGGGCGAGCAGTACTTC
CASSVRGGEQYF
>-|-|TRBJ2-6|TRBV29-1
TGCAGCGCAGGTAGCCGCTCTGGGGCCAACGTCCTGACTTTC
CSAGSRSGANVLTF
>-|-|TRBJ1-4|TRBV30
TGTGCCTGGGACCCAGGAAATGAAAAACTGTTTTTT
CAWDPGNEKLFF
>TRBD1|-|TRBJ1-2|TRBV7-2
TGTGCCAGCAGCCCAGGGGGCGCGTACTATGGCTACACCTTC
CASSPGGAYYGYTF
>TRBD1|-|TRBJ1-1|TRBV28
TGTGCCAGCAGTTCAAGGACAGGACGCACTGAAGCTTTCTTT
CASSSRTGRTEAFF
>-|once|TRBJ1-2|TRBV28
TGTGCCAGCGGACCCCTGGGTGGCTACACCTTC
CASGPLGGYTF
>TRBD1|-|TRBJ2-5|TRBV5-1
TGCGCCAGCAGCTCAGATCCGGGACAGCAAGAGACCCAGTACTTC
CASSSDPGQQETQYF
>TRBD2|once|TRBJ2-2|TRBV7-6
TGTGCCAGCAGCCGTAGGGGCTATAGCGGGAGTCGCACCGGGGAGCTGTTTTTT
CASSRRGYSGSRTGELFF
>-|-|TRBJ1-5|TRBV5-1
TGCGCCAGCAGCCAGCGCGAGGGAGATCAGCCCCAGCATTTT
CASSQREGDQPQHF
>-|-|TRBJ2-3|TRBV5-1
TGCGCCAGCAGCTTGGCCTCGCGGTCCACAGATACGCAGTATTTT
CASSLASRSTDTQYF
>-|-|TRBJ1-2|TRBV28
TGTGCCAGCAGTTTATGGGGGTTTGGGGGATCTTTTAACTATGGCTACACCTTC
CASSLWGFGGSFNYGYTF
>-|-|TRBJ2-5|TRBV19
TGTGCCAGTAGTATTGAGGGGCCGGAGACCCAGTACTTC
CASSIEGPETQYF
>TRBD1|-|TRBJ1-1|TRBV6-6
TGTGCCAGCAGTACCGGGACAGGACCGAAAGCTTTCTTT
CASSTGTGPKAFF
>-|-|TRBJ1-5|TRBV19
TGTGCCAGTAGTATCCTCTCGGGCAGGCGGAATCAGCCCCAGCATTTT
CASSILSGRRNQPQHF
>-|once|TRBJ2-7|TRBV29-1
TGCAGCGCTGGCGGCGGGACCTACGAGCAGTACTTC
CSAGGGTYEQYF
>-|-|TRBJ2-1|TRBV28
TGTGCCAGCAGTTTAAGGCTCGATCAGCAGTTCTTC
CASSLRLDQQFF
>TRBD1|-|TRBJ1-5|TRBV7-2
TGTGCCAGCAGCTTACTACAGGGGTACCAGCCCCAGCATTTT
CASSLLQGYQPQHF
>-|-|TRBJ1-2|TRBV30
TGTGCCTGGGACCTTCAGGGCCCCTTC
CAWDLQGPF
>-|-|TRBJ2-2|TRBV5-6
TGTGCCAGCAGCTTGTTACTTTTCTCCGGGGAGCTGTTTTTT
CASSLLLFSGELFF
>-|once|TRBJ2-5|TRBV28
TGTGCCAGCAGTTTTGGTACGGAGACCCAGTACTTC
CASSFGTETQYF
>TRBD2|-|TRBJ2-7|TRBV11-2
TGTGCCAGCAGCTTATGGACTAGCGGCTACGAGCAGTACTTC
CASSLWTSGYEQYF
>TRBD1|-|TRBJ2-7|TRBV9
TGTGCCAGCAGCGTTACGGGACAGTTCACCTACGAGCAGTACTTC
CASSVTGQFTYEQYF
>-|-|TRBJ1-1|TRBV4-1
TGCGCCAGCAGTCCGCAATGGAACACTGAAGCTTTCTTT
CASSPQWNTEAFF
>-|-|TRBJ1-3|TRBV7-9
TGTGCCAGCAGCTTAGCGGAGGGGTCTGGAAACACCATATATTTT
CASSLAEGSGNTIYF
>-|-|TRBJ2-5|TRBV6-1
TGTGCCAGCAGTGAACGACCGGGCTTTGGAGAGACCCAGTACTTC
CASSERPGFGETQYF
>TRBD1|-|TRBJ2-4|TRBV2
TGTGCCAGCAGTTCGACAGGGGGCCTTGGCAAAAACATTCAGTACTTC
CASSSTGGLGKNIQYF
>TRBD2|-|TRBJ2-2|TRBV19
TGTGCCAGTAGTGCCGGGGGGACCCAAGTAGCCGGGGAGCTGTTTTTT
CASSAGGTQVAGELFF
>-|-|TRBJ2-3|TRBV29-1
TGCAGCGTTCTTTTGGGGGCAGATACGCAGTATTTT
CSVLLGADTQYF
>-|-|TRBJ1-1|TRBV28
TGTGCCAGCAGTTTTTTTACGTTTGGACAGAGGGACACTGAAGCTTTCTTT
CASSFFTFGQRDTEAFF
>TRBD1|-|TRBJ1-5|TRBV19
TGTGCCAGTAGTAGGACAGGCGGATTTCGAAGTCAGCCCCAGCATTTT
CASSRTGGFRSQPQHF
>-|-|TRBJ2-7|TRBV27
TGTGCCAGCAGTTCCCCCGATAGCATCCGAGACGAGCAGTACTTC
CASSSPDSIRDEQYF
>-|-|TRBJ2-7|TRBV2
TGTGCCAGCAGTCCCAGTAGATACGAGCAGTACTTC
CASSPSRYEQYF
>-|-|TRBJ1-2|TRBV12-5
TGTGCTAGTGGTTTGTCCAGCACCTATGGCTACACCTTC
CASGLSSTYGYTF